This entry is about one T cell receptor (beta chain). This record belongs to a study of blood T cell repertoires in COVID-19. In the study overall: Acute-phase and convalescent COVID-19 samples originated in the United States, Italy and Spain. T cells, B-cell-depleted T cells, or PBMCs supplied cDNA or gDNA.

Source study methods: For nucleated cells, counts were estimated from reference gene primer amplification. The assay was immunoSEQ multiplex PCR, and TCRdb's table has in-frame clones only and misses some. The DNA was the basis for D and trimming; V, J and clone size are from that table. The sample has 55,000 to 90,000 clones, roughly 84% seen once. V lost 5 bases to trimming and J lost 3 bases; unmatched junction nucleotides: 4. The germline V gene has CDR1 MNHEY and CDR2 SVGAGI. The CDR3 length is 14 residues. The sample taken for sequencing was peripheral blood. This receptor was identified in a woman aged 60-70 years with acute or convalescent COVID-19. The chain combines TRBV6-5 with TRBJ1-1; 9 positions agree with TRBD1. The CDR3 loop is CASSTGGRDTEAFF. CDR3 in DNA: TGTGCCAGCAGTACAGGGGGCAGGGACACTGAAGCTTTCTTT.